This T cell receptor beta chain was profiled in a study of immune evolution from preneoplasia to lung adenocarcinoma. Whole-study results and caveats: From normal lung to invasive adenocarcinoma, top clone frequencies appeared to decrease.

With respect to this clone: Its specificity is not known.

Patients had resection in Japan or China between the mid-2010s and the late 2010s. Germline CDR1 and CDR2: MDHEN and SYDVKM. This CDR3 spans 12 amino acids. V was shortened by 2 bases and J by 7 bases, with 5 bases between the two germline ends. The data were produced by immunoSEQ multiplex PCR, yet TCRdb's version contains in-frame clones alone and is incomplete. The sample comprises roughly 35,000 clones, around 74% of which are singletons, and about 5.7% rests with the top ten. The source of this sequence is a person in their sixties with lung adenocarcinoma. Sample: FFPE invasive lung adenocarcinoma tissue. The gene calls are TRBV28 and TRBJ1-4, with a weak D call TRBD1 (5 bases). This CDR3 is CASSLRGEKLFF. CDR3 sequence (DNA): TGTGCCAGCAGTTTAAGGGGTGAAAAACTGTTTTTT.